The 6 T cell receptor beta chains presented below share a single source sample, sequenced in a study of CD8+CD57+ T cells in acquired aplastic anemia. Patients who underwent sequencing had shown CD8+CD57+ cell expansion by flow cytometry. The use of genomic DNA as template underpinned the TCR beta VDJ and CDR3 profiling. TCRdb independently ran MiXCR on the reads; one entry per CDR3 protein. The repertoire holds about 180,000 distinct CDR3 sequences, with about half as singletons. Material for sequencing was sorted CD4+, CD8+, or CD8+CD57+ T cells (not recorded which) from PBMCs. The receptors shown here come from a human donor with aplastic anemia.

The genes are TRBV5-1 and TRBJ1-2; a weak D match, TRBD1 (6 bases). There are 14 residues in the CDR3. The V end lost 3 bases, the J end lost 8 bases, and 17 bases lay between the germline ends. Germline V CDR1 and CDR2: SGHRS, YFSETQ. The CDR3 DNA reads TGCGCCAGCAGCTCCAACCGGGACATCGGCGGCTACACCTTC. Amino acid sequence: CASSSNRDIGGYTF.

The chain employs TRBV20-1 and TRBJ2-3, with 13 bases fitting TRBD2. CDR1 is DFQATT and CDR2 is SNEGSKA in the germline V gene (reference sequence). The junction had 16 bases not matched to a gene; V was cut back by 5 bases and J by 8 bases. The CDR3 is 17 amino acids. This CDR3 reads CSAFPAGLAGAPGTQYF. CDR3 DNA sequence: TGCAGTGCTTTCCCGGCCGGACTAGCGGGAGCCCCAGGTACGCAGTATTTT.

This chain joins TRBV5-4 and TRBJ1-6; D is undetermined. Trimming removed 0 bases at V and 17 bases at J, with 9 bases between. The germline gives CDR1 SGHNT, CDR2 YYREEE (reference sequence). This CDR3 has 11 amino acids. The CDR3 DNA follows: TGTGCCAGCAGCTTGGGCCTAGAGGTCCACTTT. Translated: CASSLGLEVHF.

The V gene is TRBV15, the J gene TRBJ1-6, with 9 bases fitting TRBD1. Germline V gives CDR1 LNHNV, CDR2 YYDKDF (reference sequence). The CDR3 has 13 amino acids. V was pared by 7 bases and J by 6 bases, with 1 base of the junction left unmatched. The CDR3 sequence: CATKTGGNSPLHF. CDR3 coding DNA: TGTGCCACCAAGACAGGGGGTAATTCACCCCTCCACTTT.

Many counts were recorded for this clonotype. The V and J genes are TRBV3-1 and TRBJ2-7; D is uncertain. The CDR3 is 12 amino acids. Trimming removed 0 bases at V and 7 bases at J, with 7 bases between. Germline values: CDR1 LGHDT, CDR2 YNNKEL (reference sequence). The chain's CDR3 is CASSQDRREQYF. In nucleotides, the CDR3 is TGTGCCAGCAGCCAAGATAGGCGGGAGCAGTACTTC.

This clonotype was seen once. Given a much more abundant clone one base away, this may be a read error. The chain combines TRBV5-4 with TRBJ1-1; D ambiguous. The CDR3 consists of 14 residues. The germline gives CDR1 SGHNT, CDR2 YYREEE (reference sequence). Trimming left V 0 bases short and J 2 bases short, with 8 bases between. The CDR3 loop reads CASSLVCLNTEAFF. CDR3 sequence (DNA): TGTGCCAGCAGCTTGGTGTGTCTTAACACTGAAGCTTTCTTT.